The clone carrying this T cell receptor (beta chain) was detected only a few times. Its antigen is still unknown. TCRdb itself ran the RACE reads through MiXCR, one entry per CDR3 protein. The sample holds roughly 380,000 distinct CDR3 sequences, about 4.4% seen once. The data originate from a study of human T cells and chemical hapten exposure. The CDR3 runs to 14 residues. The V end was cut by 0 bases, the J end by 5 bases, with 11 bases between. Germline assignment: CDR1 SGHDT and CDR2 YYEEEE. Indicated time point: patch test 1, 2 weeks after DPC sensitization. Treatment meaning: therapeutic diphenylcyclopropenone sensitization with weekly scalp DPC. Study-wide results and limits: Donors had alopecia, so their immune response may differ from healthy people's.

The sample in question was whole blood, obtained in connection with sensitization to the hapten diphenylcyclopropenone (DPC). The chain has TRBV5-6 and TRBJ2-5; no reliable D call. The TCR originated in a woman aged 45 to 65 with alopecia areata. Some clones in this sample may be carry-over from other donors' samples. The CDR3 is CASSLAAPPETQYF. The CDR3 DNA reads TGTGCCAGCAGCTTGGCTGCGCCGCCGGAGACCCAGTACTTC.